This record looks at one TCR beta chain sequence and its context. Its antigen is unknown. Base qualities are not at hand, and no much larger clone is one base apart. Other nucleotide sequences from this sample produce the same CDR3. Using the deep immunoSEQ assay, TCR CDR3 regions were amplified from genomic DNA by multiplex PCR. Extracted genomic DNA from each cell subset was spread evenly across all wells of several immunoSEQ 96-well plates, with each plate serving as a replicate. For sorted subsets, 200 to 250 ng of genomic DNA, equivalent to some 33,000 T cell genomes, went into each replicate PCR. The purified libraries were quantified using a Qubit 3.0 fluorometer, sized with a Bioanalyzer 2100, and then quantified again using the KAPA Library Quantification kit. Every immunoSEQ 96-well plate was sequenced on a separate single-read 150-cycle Illumina NextSeq 550 flow cell. In the authors' own workflow: Because only junctional sequences without quality scores were contained in the immunoSEQ output, filtering matching that applied to full-length reads could not be performed. To assign V/J genes and CDR3, sequences were annotated against IMGT germline references using PyIR, a Python wrapper for IgBLAST v1.9. Reads with weak V/J assignments (E-value above 1e-6), missing CDR3, stop codons, out-of-frame junctions, or ambiguous translated residues were removed. V3J clonotypes were defined by identical inferred V gene, J gene, and CDR3 amino acid sequence. The percentage overlap between two repertoires was calculated by dividing the number of shared unique clonotypes by the size of the smaller repertoire. Richness of each repertoire was evaluated using RTK rarefaction, the Chao1 estimator, and Recon v2.1 estimates of unobserved clonotypes. Generation probabilities were computed with OLGA for all TCRbeta clonotypes obtained by the gDNA method from several donors. Drawn from immuneACCESS, this table holds only the in-frame rearrangements with V and J called that TCRdb kept. Clones are partly lost; checked studies trace under half to an unresolved V gene and leave the rest unexplained. D and trimming were read from the DNA, whereas the V and J calls and clone size are those reported in that table. The table for this sample lists 2 million to 3 million clones; roughly 93% of them were counted only once. 0.35% to 0.45% of the sample rests with the top ten.

This record comes from a study of shared clonotypes between healthy human individuals (dated by TCRdb to 2018 to 2020). General notes on the study: A couple of women and three men aged 18 to 49 years were included in the cohort. Per donor, three plates each were used for CD4 naive and CD4 memory, two for CD8 naive, and one for CD8 memory. To estimate repertoire size and how much clonotype sharing occurs between individuals, the study deeply sequenced the blood TCR repertoires of 5 or 6 healthy adults. Between about 0.8 and 9 billion PBMCs per donor were obtained by leukapheresis. To increase sequencing depth and limit assay-specific biases, different laboratories used diverse techniques to prepare libraries and sequence TCR repertoires.

The research as a whole found: The genetic and exposure-history diversity represented was limited by the small number of donors. When a handful of donors were compared, the shared fraction of clonotypes was 5% to 6.5% for naive CD4, roughly 3.4% for naive CD8, 2.3% for memory CD4, and less than 0.5% for memory CD8. Rarefaction of sorted-subset datasets indicated incomplete sequencing despite the large sequencing depth. Based on pairwise subsampling, the degree of clonotype sharing among donors was expected to be affected by sequencing depth. Sampling was limited to blood, and TCR repertoires in tissue likely differ from TCR repertoires in blood. Compared with non-shared clonotypes, clonotypes shared by all four sorted-subset donors had higher generation probabilities. Estimated clonotype richness was generally larger for naive than for memory subsets.

The donors were healthy, HIV-negative adults with no recently reported acute infections or vaccinations. Every donor was a Caucasian adult residing in Nashville, Tennessee, USA. Magnetic negative selection was used to enrich CD4+ T cells, after which naive cells were positively selected on CD45RA and the negative fraction became the memory subset. Blood was obtained by leukapheresis, after which PBMCs were separated by Ficoll-Histopaque density gradient centrifugation and cryopreserved in liquid nitrogen vapor phase. Analytical flow cytometry was used to check the purity and quantity of every magnetically sorted T cell population. Genomic DNA was isolated from every sorted fraction and measured by UV absorbance on a Nanodrop 2000c. Including the terminal cysteine and phenylalanine, the CDR3 comprises 13 residues. The CDR3 DNA has 39 bases and is translated from base 1. CDR1 and CDR2, looked up from the germline V gene, are SQVTM and ANQGSEA. The junction shows trimming of 3 bases on V and 0 bases on J, plus 8 bases between the germline ends.

In this chain, TRBV29-1 is recombined with TRBJ1-1; the D gene assignment is ambiguous. This TCR derives from a young man in good health. Some clones in this sample may be carry-over from other donors' samples. The sequencing sample was made of naive CD4+ T cells from PBMCs. The cell subset or site label, read with the paper, signifies: CD45RA+ positively selected. The nucleotides are TGCAGCGTTGAGGGCAGACTGAACACTGAAGCTTTCTTT. It translates as CSVEGRLNTEAFF.